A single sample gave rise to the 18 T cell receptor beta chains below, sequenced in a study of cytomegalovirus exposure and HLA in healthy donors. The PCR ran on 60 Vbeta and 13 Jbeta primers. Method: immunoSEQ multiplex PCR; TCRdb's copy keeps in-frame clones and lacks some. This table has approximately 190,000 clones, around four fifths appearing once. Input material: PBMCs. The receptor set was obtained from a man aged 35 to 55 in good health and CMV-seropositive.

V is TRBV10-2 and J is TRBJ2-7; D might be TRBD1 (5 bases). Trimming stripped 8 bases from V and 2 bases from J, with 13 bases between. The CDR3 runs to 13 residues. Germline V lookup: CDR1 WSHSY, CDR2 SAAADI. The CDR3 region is CASGPDTPYEQYF. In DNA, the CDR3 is TGCGCCAGCGGACCGGACACACCCTACGAGCAGTACTTC.

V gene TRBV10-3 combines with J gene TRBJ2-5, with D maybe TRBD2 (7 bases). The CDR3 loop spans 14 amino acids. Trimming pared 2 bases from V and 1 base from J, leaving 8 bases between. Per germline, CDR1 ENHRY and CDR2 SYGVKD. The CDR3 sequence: CAISERGGQETQYF. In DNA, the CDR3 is TGTGCCATCAGTGAGAGGGGGGGCCAAGAGACCCAGTACTTC.

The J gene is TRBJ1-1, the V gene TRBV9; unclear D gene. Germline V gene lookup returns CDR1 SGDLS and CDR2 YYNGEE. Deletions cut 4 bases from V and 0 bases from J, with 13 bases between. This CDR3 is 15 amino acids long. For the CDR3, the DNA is TGTGCCAGCAGCCCACGACAAGGATTGAACACTGAAGCTTTCTTT. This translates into CASSPRQGLNTEAFF.

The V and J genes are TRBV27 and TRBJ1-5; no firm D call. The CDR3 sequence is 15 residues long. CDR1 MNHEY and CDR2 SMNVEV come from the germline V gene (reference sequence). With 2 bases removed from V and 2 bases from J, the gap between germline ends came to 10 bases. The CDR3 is CASSLSMMGNQPQHF. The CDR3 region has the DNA TGTGCCAGCAGTTTAAGCATGATGGGCAATCAGCCCCAGCATTTT.

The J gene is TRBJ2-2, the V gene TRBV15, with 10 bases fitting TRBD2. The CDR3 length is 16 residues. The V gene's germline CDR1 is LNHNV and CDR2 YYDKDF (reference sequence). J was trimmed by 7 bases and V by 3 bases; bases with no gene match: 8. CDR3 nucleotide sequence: TGTGCCACCAGCAGGTTTCTAGCGGGAGTGAGCGGGGAGCTGTTTTTT. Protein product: CATSRFLAGVSGELFF. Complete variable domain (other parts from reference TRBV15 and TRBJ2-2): DAMVIQNPRYQVTQFGKPVTLSCSQTLNHNVMYWYQQKSSQAPKLLFHYYDKDFNNEADTPDNFQSRRPNTSFCFLDIRSPGLGDTAMYLCATSRFLAGVSGELFFGEGSRLTVL.

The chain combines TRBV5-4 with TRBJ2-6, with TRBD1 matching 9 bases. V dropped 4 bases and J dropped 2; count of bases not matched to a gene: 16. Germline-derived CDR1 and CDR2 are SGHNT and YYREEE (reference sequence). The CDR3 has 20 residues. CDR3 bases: TGTGCCAGCAGCATGGGGGGACAGGGAAATAGGGGTACTGGGGCCAACGTCCTGACTTTC. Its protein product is CASSMGGQGNRGTGANVLTF. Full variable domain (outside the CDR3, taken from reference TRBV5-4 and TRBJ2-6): ETGVTQSPTHLIKTRGQQVTLRCSSQSGHNTVSWYQQALGQGPQFIFQYYREEENGRGNFPPRFSGLQFPNYSSELNVNALELDDSALYLCASSMGGQGNRGTGANVLTFGAGSRLTVL.

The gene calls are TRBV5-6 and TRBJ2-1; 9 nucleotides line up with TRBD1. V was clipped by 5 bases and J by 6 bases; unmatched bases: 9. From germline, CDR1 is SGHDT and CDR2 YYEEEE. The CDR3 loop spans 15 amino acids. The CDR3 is CASRSRDRVRNEQFF. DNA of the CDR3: TGTGCCAGCAGAAGCCGGGACAGGGTACGCAATGAGCAGTTCTTC.

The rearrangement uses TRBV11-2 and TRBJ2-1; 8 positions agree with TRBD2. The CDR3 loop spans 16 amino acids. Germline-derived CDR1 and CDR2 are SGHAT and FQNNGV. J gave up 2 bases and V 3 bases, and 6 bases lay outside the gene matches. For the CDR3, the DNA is TGTGCCAGCAGCTTGCGACTAGCGAAAGCCTACAATGAGCAGTTCTTC. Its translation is CASSLRLAKAYNEQFF. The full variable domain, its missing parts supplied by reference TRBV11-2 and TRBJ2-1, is EAGVAQSPRYKIIEKRQSVAFWCNPISGHATLYWYQQILGQGPKLLIQFQNNGVVDDSQLPKDRFSAERLKGVDSTLKIQPAKLEDSAVYLCASSLRLAKAYNEQFFGPGTRLTVL.

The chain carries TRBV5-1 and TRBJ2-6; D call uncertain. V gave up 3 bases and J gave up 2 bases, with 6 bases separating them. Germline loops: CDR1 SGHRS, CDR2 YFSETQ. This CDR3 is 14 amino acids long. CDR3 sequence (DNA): TGCGCCAGCAGCTCTTATACTGGGGCCAACGTCCTGACTTTC. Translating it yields CASSSYTGANVLTF. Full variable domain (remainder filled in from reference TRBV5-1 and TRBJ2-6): KAGVTQTPRYLIKTRGQQVTLSCSPISGHRSVSWYQQTPGQGLQFLFEYFSETQRNKGNFPGRFSGRQFSNSRSEMNVSTLELGDSALYLCASSSYTGANVLTFGAGSRLTVL.

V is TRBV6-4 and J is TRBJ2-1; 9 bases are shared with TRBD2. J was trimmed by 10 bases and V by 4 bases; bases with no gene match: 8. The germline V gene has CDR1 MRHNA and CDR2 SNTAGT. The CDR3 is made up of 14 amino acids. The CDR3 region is CASSVEREADEQFF. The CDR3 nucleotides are TGTGCCAGCAGTGTTGAGCGGGAGGCCGACGAGCAGTTCTTC.

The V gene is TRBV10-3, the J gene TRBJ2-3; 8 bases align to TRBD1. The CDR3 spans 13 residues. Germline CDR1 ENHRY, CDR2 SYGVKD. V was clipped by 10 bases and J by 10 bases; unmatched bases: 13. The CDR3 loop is CATGTGGLEPQYF. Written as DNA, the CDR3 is TGTGCCACCGGGACAGGAGGATTAGAGCCGCAGTATTTT.

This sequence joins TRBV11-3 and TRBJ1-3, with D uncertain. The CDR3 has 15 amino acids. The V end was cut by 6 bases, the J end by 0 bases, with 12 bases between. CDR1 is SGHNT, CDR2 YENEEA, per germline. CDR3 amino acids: CASRFTMSSGNTIYF. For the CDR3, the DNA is TGTGCCAGCAGGTTTACGATGAGCTCTGGAAACACCATATATTTT.

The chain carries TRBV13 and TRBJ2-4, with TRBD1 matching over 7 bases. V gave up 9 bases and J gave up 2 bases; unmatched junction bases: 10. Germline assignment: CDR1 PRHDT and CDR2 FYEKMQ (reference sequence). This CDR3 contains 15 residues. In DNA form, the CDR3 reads TGTGCCAGTGGGTCAGGGACAGAAACCAAAAACATTCAGTACTTC. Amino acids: CASGSGTETKNIQYF.

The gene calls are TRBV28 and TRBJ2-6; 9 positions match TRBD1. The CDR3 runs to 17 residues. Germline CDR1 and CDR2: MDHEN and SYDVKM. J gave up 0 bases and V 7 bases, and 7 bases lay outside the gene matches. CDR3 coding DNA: TGTGCCAGCACTATCGGGACAGGGTTCTCTGGGGCCAACGTCCTGACTTTC. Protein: CASTIGTGFSGANVLTF. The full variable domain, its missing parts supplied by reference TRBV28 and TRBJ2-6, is DVKVTQSSRYLVKRTGEKVFLECVQDMDHENMFWYRQDPGLGLRLIYFSYDVKMKEKGDIPEGYSVSREKKERFSLILESASTNQTSMYLCASTIGTGFSGANVLTFGAGSRLTVL.

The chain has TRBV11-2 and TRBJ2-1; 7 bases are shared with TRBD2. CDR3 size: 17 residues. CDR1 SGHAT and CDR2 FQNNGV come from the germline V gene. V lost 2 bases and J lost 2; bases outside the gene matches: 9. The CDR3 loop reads CASSLLPSGMTYNEQFF. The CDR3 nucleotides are TGTGCCAGCAGCTTATTACCAAGCGGGATGACCTACAATGAGCAGTTCTTC.

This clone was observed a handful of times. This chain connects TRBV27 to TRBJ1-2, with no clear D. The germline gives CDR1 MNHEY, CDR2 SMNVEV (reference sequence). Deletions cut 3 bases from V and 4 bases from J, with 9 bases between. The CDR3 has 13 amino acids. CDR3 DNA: TGTGCCAGCAGTTTTAGAGGTTCCTATGGCTACACCTTC. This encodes CASSFRGSYGYTF.

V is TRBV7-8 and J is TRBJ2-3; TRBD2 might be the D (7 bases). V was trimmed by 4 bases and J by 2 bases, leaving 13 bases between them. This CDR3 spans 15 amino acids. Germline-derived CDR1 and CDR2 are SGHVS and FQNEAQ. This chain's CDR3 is CASSSQGTITDTQYF. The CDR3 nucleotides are TGTGCCAGCAGCTCCCAGGGGACTATCACAGATACGCAGTATTTT. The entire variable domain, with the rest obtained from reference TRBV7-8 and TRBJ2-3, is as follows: GAGVSQSPRYKVAKRGQDVALRCDPISGHVSLFWYQQALGQGPEFLTYFQNEAQLDKSGLPSDRFFAERPEGSVSTLKIQRTQQEDSAVYLCASSSQGTITDTQYFGPGTRLTVL.

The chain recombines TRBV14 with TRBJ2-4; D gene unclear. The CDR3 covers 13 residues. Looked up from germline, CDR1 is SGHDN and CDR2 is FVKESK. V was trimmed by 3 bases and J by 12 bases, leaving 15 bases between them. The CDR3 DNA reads TGTGCCAGCAGCCAGGGCCCTGCAGGCAGTCAGTACTTC. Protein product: CASSQGPAGSQYF.